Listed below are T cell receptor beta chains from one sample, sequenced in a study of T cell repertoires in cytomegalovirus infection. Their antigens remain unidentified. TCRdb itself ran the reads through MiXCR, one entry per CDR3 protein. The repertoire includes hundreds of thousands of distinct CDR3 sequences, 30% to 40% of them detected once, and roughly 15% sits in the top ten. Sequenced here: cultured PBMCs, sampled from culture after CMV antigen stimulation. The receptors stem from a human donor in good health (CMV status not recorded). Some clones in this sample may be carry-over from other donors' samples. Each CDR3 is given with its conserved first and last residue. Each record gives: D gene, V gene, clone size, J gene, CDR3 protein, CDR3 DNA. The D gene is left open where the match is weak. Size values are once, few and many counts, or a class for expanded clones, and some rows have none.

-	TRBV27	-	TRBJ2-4	CASRALEPYLAKNIQYF	TGTGCCAGCAGGGCGTTGGAGCCCTACCTAGCCAAAAACATTCAGTACTTC
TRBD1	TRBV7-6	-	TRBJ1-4	CASSAQTGNEKLFF	TGTGCCAGCAGCGCCCAGACAGGGAATGAAAAACTGTTTTTT
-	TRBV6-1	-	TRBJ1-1	CASSGWGLGTEAFF	TGTGCCAGCAGTGGGTGGGGACTGGGCACTGAAGCTTTCTTT
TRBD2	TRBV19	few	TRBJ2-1	CASSTPPSGRFNEQFF	TGTGCCAGTAGTACCCCCCCCAGCGGGAGGTTCAATGAGCAGTTCTTC
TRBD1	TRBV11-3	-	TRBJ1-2	CASSRAGTGRRNYGYTF	TGTGCCAGCAGTCGTGCCGGGACAGGGAGGAGAAACTATGGCTACACCTTC
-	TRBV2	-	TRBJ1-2	CASRGMGGVNGYTF	TGTGCCAGCAGGGGAATGGGGGGGGTAAATGGCTACACCTTC
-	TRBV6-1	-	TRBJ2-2	CASSEWGVGELFF	TGTGCCAGCAGTGAATGGGGAGTCGGGGAGCTGTTTTTT
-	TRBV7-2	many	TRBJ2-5	CASRDRGAVQETQYF	TGTGCCAGCAGGGATAGGGGGGCGGTGCAAGAGACCCAGTACTTC
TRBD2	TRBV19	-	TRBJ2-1	CASTSSGASSYNEQFF	TGTGCCAGTACGAGTAGCGGGGCCTCATCCTACAATGAGCAGTTCTTC
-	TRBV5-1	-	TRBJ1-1	CASSLDLTGNTEAFF	TGCGCCAGCAGCTTGGACCTGACGGGGAACACTGAAGCTTTCTTT
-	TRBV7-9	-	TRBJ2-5	CASSPLKWGEQETQYF	TGTGCCAGCAGCCCCCTTAAATGGGGGGAACAAGAGACCCAGTACTTC
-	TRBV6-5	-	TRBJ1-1	CASSYFVSRGMNTEAYF	TGTGCCAGCAGTTACTTTGTCTCCAGGGGCATGAACACTGAAGCTTACTTT
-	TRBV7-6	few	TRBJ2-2	CASSLADTGELFF	TGTGCCAGCAGCTTAGCAGACACCGGGGAGCTGTTTTTT
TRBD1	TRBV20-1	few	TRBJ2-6	CSAIRGRGANVLTF	TGCAGTGCTATCAGGGGGCGAGGGGCCAACGTCCTGACTTTC
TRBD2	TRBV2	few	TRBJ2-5	CASRGLAAETQYF	TGTGCCAGCAGGGGACTAGCGGCAGAGACCCAGTACTTC
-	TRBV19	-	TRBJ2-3	CATSGPGTDTQYF	TGTGCCACCTCCGGCCCTGGCACAGATACGCAGTATTTT
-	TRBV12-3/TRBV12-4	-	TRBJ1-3	CASSSLTQRANGNTIYF	TGTGCCAGCAGTTCACTCACACAGAGAGCGAATGGAAACACCATATATTTT
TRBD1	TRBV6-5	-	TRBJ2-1	CASSKRTGAGNEQFF	TGTGCCAGCAGTAAAAGGACAGGGGCCGGGAATGAGCAGTTCTTC
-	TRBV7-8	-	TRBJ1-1	CASSFYTGVNTEAFF	TGTGCCAGCAGCTTTTATACAGGAGTTAACACTGAAGCTTTCTTT
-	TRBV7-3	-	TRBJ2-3	CASSSVSDRFTDTQYF	TGTGCCAGCAGCTCGGTGTCCGATAGATTCACAGATACGCAGTATTTT
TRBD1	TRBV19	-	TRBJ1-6	CASSIGTGTNSPLHF	TGTGCCAGTAGTATTGGGACAGGGACAAATTCACCCCTCCACTTT
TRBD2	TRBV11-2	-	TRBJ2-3	CASSFYGTSGSTSTDTQYF	TGTGCCAGCAGCTTTTATGGGACTAGCGGGAGCACCAGCACAGATACGCAGTATTTT
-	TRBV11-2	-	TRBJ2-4	CASSLIGGKGKNIQYF	TGTGCCAGCAGCTTAATAGGGGGAAAAGGCAAAAACATTCAGTACTTC
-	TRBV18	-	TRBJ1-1	CASSPLDGSNTEAFF	TGTGCCAGCTCTCCCCTCGACGGCTCGAACACTGAAGCTTTCTTT
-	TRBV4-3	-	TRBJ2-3	CASSQQEGTDTQYF	TGCGCCAGCAGCCAACAGGAAGGGACAGATACGCAGTATTTT
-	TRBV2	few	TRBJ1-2	CASSAGAGGYTF	TGTGCCAGCAGTGCAGGGGCAGGTGGCTACACCTTC
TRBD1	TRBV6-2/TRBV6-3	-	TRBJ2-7	CASRDGTGGKYEQYF	TGTGCCAGCAGAGACGGGACAGGGGGCAAGTACGAGCAGTACTTC
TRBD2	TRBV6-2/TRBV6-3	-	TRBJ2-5	CASSYTTSGSPETQYF	TGTGCCAGCAGTTACACGACTAGCGGGAGCCCAGAGACCCAGTACTTC
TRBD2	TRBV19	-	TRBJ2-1	CASSMVTSGRDNEQFF	TGTGCCAGTAGTATGGTAACTAGCGGGAGGGACAATGAGCAGTTCTTC
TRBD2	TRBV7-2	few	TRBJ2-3	CASSLRRPGLGDTQYF	TGTGCCAGCAGCTTAAGACGACCGGGACTAGGAGATACGCAGTATTTT
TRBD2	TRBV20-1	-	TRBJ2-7	CSAGGLAESSYEQYF	TGCAGTGCTGGGGGACTAGCGGAGAGCTCCTACGAGCAGTACTTC
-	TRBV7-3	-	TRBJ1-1	CASSLTPQAEAFF	TGTGCCAGCAGCTTGACTCCCCAGGCTGAAGCTTTCTTT
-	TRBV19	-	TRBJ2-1	CASHSGEGNYNEQFF	TGTGCCAGCCACAGTGGGGAAGGGAACTACAATGAGCAGTTCTTC